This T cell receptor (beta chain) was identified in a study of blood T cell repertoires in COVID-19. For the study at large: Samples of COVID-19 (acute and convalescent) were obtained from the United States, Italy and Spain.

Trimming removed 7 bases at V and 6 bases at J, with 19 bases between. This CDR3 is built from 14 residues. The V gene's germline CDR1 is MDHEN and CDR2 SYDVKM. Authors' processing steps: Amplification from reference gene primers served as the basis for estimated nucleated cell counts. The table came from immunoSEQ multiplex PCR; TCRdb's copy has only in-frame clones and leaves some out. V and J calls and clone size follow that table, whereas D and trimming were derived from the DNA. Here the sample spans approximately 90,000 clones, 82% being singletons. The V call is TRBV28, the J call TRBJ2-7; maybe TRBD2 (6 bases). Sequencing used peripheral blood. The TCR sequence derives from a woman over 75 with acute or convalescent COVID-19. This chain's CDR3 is CASKEGRVGGEQYF. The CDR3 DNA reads TGTGCCAGCAAAGAGGGCCGGGTGGGGGGCGAGCAGTACTTC.